Listed below are T cell receptor beta chains from one sample, sequenced in a study of OX40 agonist ivuxolimab in advanced cancers. Data came from immunoSEQ multiplex PCR; TCRdb stores just in-frame clones and leaves some out. The sample holds more than 50,000 clones, 90% to 95% seen once. Sequencing used CD4+ or CD8+ T cells sorted from blood, obtained in a trial of the OX40 agonist ivuxolimab. Receptors originate from an adult with an advanced solid tumor such as melanoma, head and neck, liver or kidney cancer. Each CDR3 is given without its conserved first and last residue. Each record gives: V gene, D gene, CDR3 protein. The D gene is left open where the match is weak.

V: TRBV5-1; D: -; CDR3: ASSLANGVQETQY
V: TRBV7-9; D: -; CDR3: ASSWGTGRTYEQY
V: TRBV19; D: TRBD1; CDR3: ASSETGQGNTDTQY
V: TRBV5-6; D: -; CDR3: ASSPGPFAYEQY
V: TRBV5-1; D: -; CDR3: ASSPWSGGVTEAF
V: TRBV11-2; D: TRBD2; CDR3: ASSFRLAGDFQETQY
V: TRBV4-1; D: -; CDR3: ASSQDEEGTSY
V: TRBV4-2; D: TRBD2; CDR3: ASSATSGRRSYEQY
V: TRBV5-6; D: -; CDR3: ASSLAVTAGSKNIQY
V: TRBV18; D: -; CDR3: ASSPPGLYEQY
V: TRBV15; D: -; CDR3: ATSGNTGHGYT
V: TRBV7-9; D: -; CDR3: ASSWGGSTTNEKLF
V: TRBV28; D: -; CDR3: ASTLGGGHPTDTQY
V: TRBV19; D: -; CDR3: ASSIALANTQY
V: TRBV6-5; D: -; CDR3: ASSYSGGTQY
V: TRBV27; D: -; CDR3: ASSPYIGYGYT
V: TRBV29-1; D: TRBD1; CDR3: SVEGRGLNTIY
V: TRBV28; D: -; CDR3: ASSLSGGFQPQH
V: TRBV2; D: TRBD1; CDR3: ASSELGTGLNNEQF
V: TRBV2; D: -; CDR3: ASNLQGNTEAF
V: TRBV5-1; D: -; CDR3: ASSLYGTPQETQY
V: TRBV15; D: -; CDR3: ATSIGSSYNEQF
V: TRBV6-5; D: TRBD1; CDR3: ASNDREGTEAF
V: TRBV11-3; D: TRBD2; CDR3: ASSLGGRGATDTQY
V: TRBV6-5; D: -; CDR3: AIQRGVDSPLH
V: TRBV19; D: -; CDR3: ASSIESSGNTIY
V: TRBV14; D: -; CDR3: ASSQGPSHH
V: TRBV28; D: TRBD2; CDR3: ASSLNPRESSDTQY
V: TRBV6-1; D: -; CDR3: ASSQRVLTYEQY
V: TRBV6-1; D: -; CDR3: ASSLGPVANYGYT
V: TRBV11-2; D: TRBD2; CDR3: ASSSPSGGARETQY
V: TRBV7-9; D: -; CDR3: ASSFQAMNTEAF
V: TRBV27; D: TRBD2; CDR3: ASSLLAGGGEQF
V: TRBV5-1; D: TRBD1; CDR3: ASSDRPRTGGRDEQF
V: TRBV19; D: -; CDR3: ASSSRPYTYEQY
V: TRBV6-4; D: -; CDR3: ASSQQGDTEAF
V: TRBV11-2; D: -; CDR3: ASSPVGDFYGYT
V: TRBV6-5; D: TRBD2; CDR3: ASSATSGASYEQY
V: TRBV5-8; D: -; CDR3: ASSSYNQPQH
V: TRBV6-6; D: -; CDR3: ASSLAAYNEQF
V: TRBV7-9; D: -; CDR3: ASSPDRAGADTQY
V: TRBV11-2; D: -; CDR3: ASSLVRVRNEQF
V: TRBV6-5; D: -; CDR3: ASSSYCSVELY
V: TRBV5-1; D: -; CDR3: ASTYGSPAYEQY
V: TRBV6-5; D: -; CDR3: ASRGGARGYT
V: TRBV5-1; D: -; CDR3: ASGEGPDQPQH
V: TRBV5-1; D: TRBD2; CDR3: ASSPAGGERTGELF